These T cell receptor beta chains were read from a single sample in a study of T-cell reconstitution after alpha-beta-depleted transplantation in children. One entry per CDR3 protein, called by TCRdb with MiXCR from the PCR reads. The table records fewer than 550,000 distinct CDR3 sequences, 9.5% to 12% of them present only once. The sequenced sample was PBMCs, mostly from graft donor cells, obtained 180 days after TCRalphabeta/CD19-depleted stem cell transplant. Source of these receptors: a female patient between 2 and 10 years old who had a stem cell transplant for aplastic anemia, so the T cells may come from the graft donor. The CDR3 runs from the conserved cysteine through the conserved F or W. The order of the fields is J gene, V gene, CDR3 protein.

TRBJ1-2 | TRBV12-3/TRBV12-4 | CASSPGQGPYGYTF
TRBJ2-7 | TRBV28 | CASSLIAASSYEQYF
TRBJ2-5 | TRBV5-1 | CASRMSGGETQYF
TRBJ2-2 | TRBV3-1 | CASSQTRDELIF
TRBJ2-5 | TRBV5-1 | CASSLVDREGETQYF
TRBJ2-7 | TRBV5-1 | CASSLVAAGRERQYF
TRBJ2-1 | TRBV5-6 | CASSMGQPYNEQFF
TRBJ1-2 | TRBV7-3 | CASSSLRRTYGYTF
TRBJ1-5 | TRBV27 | CASRTEGAGSNQPQHF
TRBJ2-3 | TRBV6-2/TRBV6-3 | CASTLLGGTDTQYF
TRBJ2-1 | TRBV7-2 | CASSHGMGSYNEQFF
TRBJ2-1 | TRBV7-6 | CASNPTSGRASDNEQFF
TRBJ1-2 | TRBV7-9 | CASSFGGAGGFLDGYTF
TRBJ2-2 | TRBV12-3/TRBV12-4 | CASRAGGGTGELFF
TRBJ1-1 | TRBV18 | CASSPNPANIEAFF
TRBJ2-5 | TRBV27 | CASSSPDRRETQYF
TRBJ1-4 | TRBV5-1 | CASSLALASNEKLFF
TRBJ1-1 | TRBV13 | CASSPNDRDWTEAFF
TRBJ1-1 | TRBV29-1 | CSVLRRGANTEAFF
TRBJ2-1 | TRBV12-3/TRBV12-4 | CASSPRLAAYNEQFF
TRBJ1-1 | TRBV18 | CASSPGVAEAFF
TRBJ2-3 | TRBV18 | CASSAGLGWDTQYF
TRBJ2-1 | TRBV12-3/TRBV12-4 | CASSLTQGSYNEQFF
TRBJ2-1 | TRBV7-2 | CASSSRAGFRYNEQFF
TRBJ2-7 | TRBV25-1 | CASSEFQGQGASEQYF
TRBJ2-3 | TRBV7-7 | CASSLRDRGLAGGPTDTQYF
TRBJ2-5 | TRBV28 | CASSPRETETQYF
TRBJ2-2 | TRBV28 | CASSLVGGANTGELFF
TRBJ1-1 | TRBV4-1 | CASSQDQRRQGLTEAFF
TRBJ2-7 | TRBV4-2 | CASSQALAGGSPEQYF
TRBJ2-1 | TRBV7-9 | CASSRIPGTGGEQCF
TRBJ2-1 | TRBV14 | CASSQTFGLAGLNEQFF
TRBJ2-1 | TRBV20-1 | CSARTGTSGGGGAYNEQFF
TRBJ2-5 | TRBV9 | CASSVNWREPTQYF
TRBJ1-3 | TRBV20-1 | CSAARGQVRNTIYF
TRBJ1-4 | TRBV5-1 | CASSFGQGDEKLFF
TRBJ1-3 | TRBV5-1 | CASSSGRGSTPGNTIYF
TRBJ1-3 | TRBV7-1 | CASTLSLDSVGQALLLSGNTIYF
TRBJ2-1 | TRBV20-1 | CSALPRRGGNEQFF
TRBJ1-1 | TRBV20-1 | CSARGTVNTEAFF
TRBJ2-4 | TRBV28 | CASSLDRRNIQYF
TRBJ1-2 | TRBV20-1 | CSARSRLNYGYTF
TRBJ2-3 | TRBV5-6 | CASSFRTGWYF
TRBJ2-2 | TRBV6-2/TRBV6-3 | CATKQGIGELFF
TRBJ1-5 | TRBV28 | CASSLGDRRNQPQHF
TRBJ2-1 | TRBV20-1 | CSASPDRSYNEQFF
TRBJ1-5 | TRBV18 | CASSYSGFGNQPQHF
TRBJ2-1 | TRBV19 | CASSAWDYHSYNEQFF
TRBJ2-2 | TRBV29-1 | CSAGTGTGELFF